A single sample gave rise to the 11 T cell receptor beta chains below, sequenced in a study of persistence of HIV-infected CD4 T cells. The antigens of these receptors remain unknown. Anti-CD3/anti-CD28 beads served as a nonspecific positive control stimulus. Responding CD4+ T cells were sorted by upregulation of both CD40 ligand and CD69. The libraries were made with immunoSEQ version 4 in survey mode. Assay: immunoSEQ multiplex PCR; the TCRdb copy retains only in-frame clones and omits some. The sample has approximately 46,000 clones, 85% to 90% seen once. The material was CD4+ T cells sorted from PBMCs after roughly 19-hour stimulation, obtained from a patient who received antiretroviral therapy. These receptors were taken from an adult woman with HIV who was CMV-seropositive.

A single count supports this clone. The rearrangement uses TRBV10-3 and TRBJ2-2; tentatively, D is TRBD1 (6 bases). The CDR3 totals 16 residues. The ends were cut back, 6 bases at V and 5 bases at J, with 19 bases in the middle. CDR1 is ENHRY and CDR2 is SYGVKD in the germline V gene. CDR3 amino acids: CAIRGTPPLRTGELFF. In DNA form, the CDR3 reads TGTGCCATCAGAGGGACACCCCCCCTGAGGACCGGGGAGCTGTTTTTT.

The chain recombines TRBV19 with TRBJ2-5; D possibly matches TRBD1 or TRBD2 (5 bases each). V was shortened by 5 bases and J by 5 bases, with 12 bases between the two germline ends. CDR3 length: 13 residues. Germline assignment: CDR1 LNHDA and CDR2 SQIVND (reference sequence). The chain's CDR3 is CASSLFEGETQYF. CDR3 nucleotide sequence: TGTGCCAGTAGTCTCTTCGAGGGGGAGACCCAGTACTTC.

The chain uses TRBV10-1 and TRBJ2-7; D is ambiguous. Trimming cost V 4 bases and J 6 bases, with 4 bases left between them. The length of the CDR3 is 10 residues. CDR1 and CDR2 from the germline V gene are WNHNN and SYGVQD (reference sequence). Here the CDR3 reads CASSGCEQYF. DNA for the CDR3: TGCGCCAGCAGTGGATGCGAGCAGTACTTC.

CDR3 DNA sequence: TGTGCCAGCAGGTGGGACAGGGCACAAGAGACCCAGTACTTC. It encodes CASRWDRAQETQYF. The chain has TRBV28 and TRBJ2-5, with 9 bases aligning to TRBD1. CDR1 and CDR2 from the germline V gene are MDHEN and SYDVKM. J lost 2 bases, V lost 6 bases, and 4 bases had no gene match. CDR3 length: 14 amino acids.

The CDR3 here is CASIGRSYEQYF. In nucleotides, the CDR3 is TGTGCCAGCATCGGACGCTCCTACGAGCAGTACTTC. V gene TRBV28 combines with J gene TRBJ2-7; D is uncertain. The CDR3 contains 12 residues. V gave up 7 bases and J gave up 0 bases, with 7 bases separating them. Germline values: CDR1 MDHEN, CDR2 SYDVKM.

V usage is TRBV4-3 and J usage is TRBJ1-2; 9 bases are shared with TRBD1. The V and J ends lost 4 bases and 4 bases, in that order; junction bases with no gene match: 7. The germline V gene has CDR1 LGHNA and CDR2 YSLEER. The CDR3 sequence is 15 residues long. The CDR3 here is CASSPGQGASYGYTF. The DNA for the CDR3 is TGCGCCAGCAGCCCGGGACAGGGTGCCAGCTATGGCTACACCTTC.

This clone has a single count. The chain is built from TRBV25-1 and TRBJ1-6; D unresolved. The CDR3 is 17 residues long. The germline CDR1 and CDR2 sequences are MGHDK and SYGVNS. V was pared by 3 bases and J by 0 bases, with 12 bases between. The CDR3 protein is CASSEADTSSYNSPLHF. CDR3 coding DNA: TGTGCCAGCAGTGAGGCCGATACTAGCTCCTATAATTCACCCCTCCACTTT.

The chain joins TRBV2 to TRBJ2-1; D call uncertain. V was trimmed by 4 bases and J by 6 bases, leaving 19 bases between them. CDR3 length: 16 amino acids. Germline lookup yields CDR1 SNHLY and CDR2 FYNNEI. Here the CDR3 reads CASSARLNPRFNEQFF. In DNA form, the CDR3 reads TGTGCCAGCAGTGCAAGGCTCAACCCTAGGTTCAATGAGCAGTTCTTC. The full variable domain, its missing parts supplied by reference TRBV2 and TRBJ2-1, is EPEVTQTPSHQVTQMGQEVILRCVPISNHLYFYWYRQILGQKVEFLVSFYNNEISEKSEIFDDQFSVERPDGSNFTLKIRSTKLEDSAMYFCASSARLNPRFNEQFFGPGTRLTVL.

The chain joins TRBV7-2 to TRBJ1-1, with D perhaps matching TRBD1 (5 bases). V gave up 1 base and J gave up 7 bases, with 16 bases separating them. Germline values: CDR1 SGHTA, CDR2 FQGNSA. This CDR3 has 15 residues. CDR3 bases: TGTGCCAGCAGCTTAGACCCTTATGGGGGGAATGAAGCTTTCTTT. Encoded protein: CASSLDPYGGNEAFF.

This clone was found once. The chain couples TRBV24-1 to TRBJ2-3, with 9 bases identical to TRBD1. Germline CDR1 KGHDR, CDR2 SFDVKD. V lost 9 bases, J lost 2 bases, and 14 bases stayed unmatched. The CDR3 is 17 amino acids. The CDR3: CATSGTGSETITDTQYF. In DNA, the CDR3 is TGTGCCACCTCCGGGACAGGGTCCGAGACAATCACAGATACGCAGTATTTT.

The rearrangement links TRBV24-1 to TRBJ2-1; weak D call: TRBD1 (6 bases). This CDR3 spans 16 amino acids. Germline V gene data show CDR1 as KGHDR and CDR2 as SFDVKD. Trimming left V 4 bases short and J 4 bases short, with 16 bases between. CDR3 loop: CATSDPKSGAYNEQFF. CDR3 coding DNA: TGTGCCACCAGTGACCCCAAATCAGGGGCTTACAATGAGCAGTTCTTC.